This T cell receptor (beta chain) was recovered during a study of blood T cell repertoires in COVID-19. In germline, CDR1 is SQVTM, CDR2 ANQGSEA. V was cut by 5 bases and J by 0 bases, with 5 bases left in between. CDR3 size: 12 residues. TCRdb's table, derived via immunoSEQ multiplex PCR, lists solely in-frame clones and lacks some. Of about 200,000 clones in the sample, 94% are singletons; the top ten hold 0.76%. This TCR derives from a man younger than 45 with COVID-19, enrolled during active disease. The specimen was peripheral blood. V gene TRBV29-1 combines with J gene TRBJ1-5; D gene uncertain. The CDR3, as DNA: TGCAGCGTTTCAAATAGCAATCAGCCCCAGCATTTT. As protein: CSVSNSNQPQHF.